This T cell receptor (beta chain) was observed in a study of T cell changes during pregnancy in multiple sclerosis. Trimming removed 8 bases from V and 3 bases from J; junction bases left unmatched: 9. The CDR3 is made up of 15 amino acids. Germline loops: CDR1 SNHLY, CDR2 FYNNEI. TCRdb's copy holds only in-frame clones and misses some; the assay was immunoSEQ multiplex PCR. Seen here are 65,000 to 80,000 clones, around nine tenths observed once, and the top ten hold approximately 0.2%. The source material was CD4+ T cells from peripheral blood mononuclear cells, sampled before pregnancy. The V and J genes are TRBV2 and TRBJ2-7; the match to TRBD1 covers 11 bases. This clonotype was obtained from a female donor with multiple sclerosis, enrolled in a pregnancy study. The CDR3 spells CASAGGGTGGYEQYF. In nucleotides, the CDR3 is TGTGCCAGCGCTGGGGGGGGGACAGGGGGCTACGAGCAGTACTTC. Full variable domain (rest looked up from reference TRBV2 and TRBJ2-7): EPEVTQTPSHQVTQMGQEVILRCVPISNHLYFYWYRQILGQKVEFLVSFYNNEISEKSEIFDDQFSVERPDGSNFTLKIRSTKLEDSAMYFCASAGGGTGGYEQYFGPGTRLTVT.